This TCR beta chain was recorded in a study of T cell responses to AZD1222 COVID-19 vaccine. Whole-study results and caveats: The repertoires were collected only after the peak T cell response. Nearly half of unique spike-specific TCRs reportedly avoided B.1.351 and B.1.1.7 mutated regions. Vaccine-associated CD4 TCRs ranged over spike, dominating at 160-218 and 743-854.

TCRdb's copy holds only in-frame clones and misses some; the assay was immunoSEQ multiplex PCR. Here the sample spans 140,000 or so clones, approximately 89% being singletons. To note about this clone: Its target is unknown.

CDR3 length: 13 amino acids. Germline V gene sequence: CDR1 MNHNY, CDR2 SVGAGI (reference sequence). V lost 6 bases, J lost 1 base, and 9 bases lay in between. Here the sequenced sample was peripheral blood, taken 28 days after the second AZD1222 dose. The TCR was taken from an adult who received the AZD1222 COVID-19 vaccine. The V gene is TRBV6-6, the J gene TRBJ1-1; D remains unclear. In nucleotides, the CDR3 is TGTGCCAGCAGCCCCGGACCGAACACTGAAGCTTTCTTT. This sequence encodes CASSPGPNTEAFF.